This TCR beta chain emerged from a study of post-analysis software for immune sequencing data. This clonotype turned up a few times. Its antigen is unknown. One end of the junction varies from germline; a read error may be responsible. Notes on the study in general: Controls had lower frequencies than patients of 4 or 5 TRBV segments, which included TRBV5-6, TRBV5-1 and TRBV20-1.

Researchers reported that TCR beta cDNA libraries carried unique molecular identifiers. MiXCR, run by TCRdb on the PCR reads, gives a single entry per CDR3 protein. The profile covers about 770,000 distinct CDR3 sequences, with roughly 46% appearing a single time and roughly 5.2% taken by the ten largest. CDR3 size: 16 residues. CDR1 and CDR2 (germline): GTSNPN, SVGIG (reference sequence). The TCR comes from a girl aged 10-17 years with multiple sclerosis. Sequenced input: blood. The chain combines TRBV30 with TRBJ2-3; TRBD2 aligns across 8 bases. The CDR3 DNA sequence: TGTGCCTGGAGTGTGGGGTTAGCGGGATTCACAGATACACAGTATTTT. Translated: CAWSVGLAGFTDTQYF.